Detailed here is one TCR beta chain. From germline, CDR1 is SGHRS and CDR2 YFSETQ. The V end was cut by 3 bases, the J end by 0 bases, with 12 bases between. The CDR3 sequence is 16 residues long. Clones were sequenced by immunoSEQ multiplex PCR, and TCRdb holds only the in-frame ones, with some missing. The profile covers more than 65,000 clones, with over 85% appearing a single time and around 0.22% taken by the ten largest. The data derive from a study of T cell changes during pregnancy in multiple sclerosis. This TCR was recovered from a female donor with multiple sclerosis, enrolled in a pregnancy study. The chain carries TRBV5-1 and TRBJ2-2; D is possibly TRBD1 (6 bases). The sequencing here drew on CD4+ T cells from peripheral blood mononuclear cells, taken before pregnancy. The CDR3 spells CASSSHGQPNTGELFF. DNA of the CDR3: TGCGCCAGCAGCTCCCACGGACAGCCGAACACCGGGGAGCTGTTTTTT.